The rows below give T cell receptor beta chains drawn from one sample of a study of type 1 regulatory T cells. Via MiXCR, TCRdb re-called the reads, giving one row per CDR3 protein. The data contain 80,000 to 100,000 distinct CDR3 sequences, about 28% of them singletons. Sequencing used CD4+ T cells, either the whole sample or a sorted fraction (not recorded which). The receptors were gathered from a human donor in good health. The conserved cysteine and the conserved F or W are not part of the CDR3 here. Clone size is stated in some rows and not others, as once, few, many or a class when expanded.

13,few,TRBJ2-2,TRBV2,ASSATVANTGELF
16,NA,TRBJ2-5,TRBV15,ATSRRGTSGSLDKTQY
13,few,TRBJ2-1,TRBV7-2,ASRRGQGSYNEQF
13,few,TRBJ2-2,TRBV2,ASSPERAIAGELF
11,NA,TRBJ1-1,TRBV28,ASIKAGGTEAF
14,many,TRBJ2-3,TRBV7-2,ASSPPGGLWADTQY
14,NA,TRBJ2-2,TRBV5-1,ASSETSGRGTGELF
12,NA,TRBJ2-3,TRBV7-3,ASSLGPRTDTQY
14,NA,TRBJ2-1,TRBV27,ASSLPGPLSYNEQF
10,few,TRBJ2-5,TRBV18,ASSPERETQY
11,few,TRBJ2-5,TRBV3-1,ASSRQVEGTQY
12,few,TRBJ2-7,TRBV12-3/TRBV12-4,ASSLTGGSYEQY
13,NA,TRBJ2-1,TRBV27,ASRDYTSGEDEQF
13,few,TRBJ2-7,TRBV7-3,ASSLLGSRANEQY
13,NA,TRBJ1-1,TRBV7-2,ASSMSVPAGAEAF
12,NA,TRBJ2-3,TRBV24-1,ATEAGGLADTQY
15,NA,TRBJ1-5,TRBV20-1,SARPQGGSYSNQPQH
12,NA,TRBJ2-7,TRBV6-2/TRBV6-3,ASCYLQLPYEQY
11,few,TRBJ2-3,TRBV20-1,SAIPSGADTQY
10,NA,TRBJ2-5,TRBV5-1,ASSLSAETQY
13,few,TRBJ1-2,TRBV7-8,ASSSSWTTNYGYT
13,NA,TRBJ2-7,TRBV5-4,ASSLVGGGSYEQY
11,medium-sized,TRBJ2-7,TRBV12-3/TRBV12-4,ASSLGSPYEQY
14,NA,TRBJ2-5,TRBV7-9,ASSSSPGIGEETQY
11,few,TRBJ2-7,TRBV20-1,SARDRSGYEQY
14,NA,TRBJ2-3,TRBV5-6,ASSLYLTSGTDTQY
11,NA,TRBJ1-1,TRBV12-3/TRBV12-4,ASSLKRNTEAF
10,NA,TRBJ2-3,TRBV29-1,SVVAQPDTQY
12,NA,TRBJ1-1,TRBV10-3,AIRLEGKNTQAF
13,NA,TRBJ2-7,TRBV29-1,SATRGLADSYEQY
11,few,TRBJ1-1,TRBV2,ASSEQMGTEAF
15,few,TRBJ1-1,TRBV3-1,ASSPHGGGFLNTEAF
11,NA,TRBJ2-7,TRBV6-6,ASGRTGTYEQY
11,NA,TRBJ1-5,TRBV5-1,ASSLDRDQPQH
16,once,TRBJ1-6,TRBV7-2,ASSLAGRQSSYNSPLH
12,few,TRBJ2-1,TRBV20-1,SAQSGRGAREQF
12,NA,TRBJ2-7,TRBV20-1,SASYFSSGNEQY
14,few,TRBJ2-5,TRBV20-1,SAPPSWRGNQETQY
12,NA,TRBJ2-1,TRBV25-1,ASSGRRYYNEQF
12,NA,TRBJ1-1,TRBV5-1,ASSSQTGGTEAF
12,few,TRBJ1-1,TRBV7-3,ASSSQHGDTEAF
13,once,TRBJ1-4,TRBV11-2,ASSLGQGFNEKLF
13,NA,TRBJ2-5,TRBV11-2,ASSLDRLGYETQY
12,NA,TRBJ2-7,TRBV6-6,ASSFTGIPHEQY
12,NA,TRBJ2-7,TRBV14,ASSPGLVSREQY
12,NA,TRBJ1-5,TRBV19,ASSMGRINQPQH
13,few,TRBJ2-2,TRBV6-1,ASSGGQSATGELF
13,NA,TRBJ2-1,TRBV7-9,ASSLHGERHNEQF
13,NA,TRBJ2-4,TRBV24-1,ATNTSQARSNIQY
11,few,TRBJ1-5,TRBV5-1,ASRALPNQPQH
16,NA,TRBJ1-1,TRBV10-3,AISESRGKDGTNTEAF
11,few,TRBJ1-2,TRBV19,ASTRGQGYGYT
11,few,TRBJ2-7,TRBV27,ASSLFRGGEQY
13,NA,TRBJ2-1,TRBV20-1,SARIPGGMNNEQF
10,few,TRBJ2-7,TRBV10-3,AIAQSSYEQY
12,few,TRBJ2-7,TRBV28,ASSFRGTSYEQY
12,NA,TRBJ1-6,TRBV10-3,AIGRSSYNSPLH
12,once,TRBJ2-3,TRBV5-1,ASSPGTLEDTQY
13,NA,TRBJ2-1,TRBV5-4,ASSSGWGPYNEQF